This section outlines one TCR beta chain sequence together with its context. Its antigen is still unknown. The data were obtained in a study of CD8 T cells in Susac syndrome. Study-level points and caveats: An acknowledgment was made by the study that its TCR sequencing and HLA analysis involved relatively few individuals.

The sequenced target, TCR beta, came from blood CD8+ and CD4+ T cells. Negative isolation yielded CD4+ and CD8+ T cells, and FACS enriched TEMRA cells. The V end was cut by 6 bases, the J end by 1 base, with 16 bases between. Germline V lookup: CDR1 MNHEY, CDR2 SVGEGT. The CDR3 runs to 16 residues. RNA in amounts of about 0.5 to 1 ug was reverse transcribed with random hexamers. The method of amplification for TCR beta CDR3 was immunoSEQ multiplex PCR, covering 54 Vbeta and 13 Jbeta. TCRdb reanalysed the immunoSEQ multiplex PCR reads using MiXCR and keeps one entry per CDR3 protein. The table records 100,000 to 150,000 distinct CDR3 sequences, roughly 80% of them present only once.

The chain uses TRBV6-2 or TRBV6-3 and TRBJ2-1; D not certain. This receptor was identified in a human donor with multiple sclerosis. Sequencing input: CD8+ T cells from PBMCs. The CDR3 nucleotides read TGTGCCAGCAGGGCAAAAAAAGGGTTTTCCTACAATGAGCAGTTCTTC. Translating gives CASRAKKGFSYNEQFF.